The entry that follows covers one T cell receptor (beta chain) sequence. The record originates from a study of shared clonotypes between healthy human individuals. Genomic DNA of each subset was evenly split across several immunoSEQ plates. The repertoire was sequenced with immunoSEQ multiplex PCR; TCRdb's copy has only in-frame clones and lacks some. Counted here are about 530,000 clones, roughly 95% occurring once; the ten biggest clones make up under 0.06%. V was trimmed by 6 bases and J by 7 bases, leaving 9 bases between them. Germline V gene lookup returns CDR1 MNHEY and CDR2 SVGAGI. The CDR3 contains 11 residues.

The sample consisted of naive CD4+ T cells sorted from blood. This sample's subset: CD45RA+ positively selected. The chain employs TRBV6-5 and TRBJ1-1; D is ambiguous. The clonotype comes from a woman aged 25-40 years in good health. The CDR3 DNA follows: TGTGCCAGCAGCCTCGGTGGTGAAGCTTTCTTT. Amino acids: CASSLGGEAFF.